This T cell receptor (beta chain) is drawn from a study of Ad26.COV2.S vaccination and SARS-CoV-2 variants. Study-level findings and limits: Comparability of non-spike TCR breadth was observed across vaccine and placebo recipients. Individuals receiving vaccine had higher spike-specific TCR breadth than placebo recipients did.

The repertoire was sequenced with immunoSEQ multiplex PCR; TCRdb's copy has only in-frame clones and lacks some. The profile shows 400,000 to 450,000 clones, 80% to 95% of them singletons. Described treatment: some 19 received Ad26.COV2.S at low or high dose, single or two shots; a few received placebo; per-sample allocation not given. Sampling occurred on day 63 after the first vaccine or placebo injection. Aged 18-55 years, donor was enrolled in Boston in 2020. A word on this clone: Its antigen is not known.

V lost 6 bases to trimming and J lost 6 bases; unmatched junction nucleotides: 8. The CDR3 spans 15 residues. Germline V gene data show CDR1 as MNHEY and CDR2 as SVGAGI. The rearrangement joins TRBV6-5 to TRBJ2-2; 9 nucleotides align to TRBD2. Sequenced material: peripheral blood, taken in a trial of Ad26.COV2.S vaccine versus placebo. This clonotype was sampled from a person between 18 and 60 years old who received the Ad26.COV2.S COVID-19 vaccine or a placebo. The CDR3 nucleotides are TGTGCCAGCAGAGAGATTAGCGGGAGTCCCGGGGAGCTGTTTTTT. Its translation is CASREISGSPGELFF.